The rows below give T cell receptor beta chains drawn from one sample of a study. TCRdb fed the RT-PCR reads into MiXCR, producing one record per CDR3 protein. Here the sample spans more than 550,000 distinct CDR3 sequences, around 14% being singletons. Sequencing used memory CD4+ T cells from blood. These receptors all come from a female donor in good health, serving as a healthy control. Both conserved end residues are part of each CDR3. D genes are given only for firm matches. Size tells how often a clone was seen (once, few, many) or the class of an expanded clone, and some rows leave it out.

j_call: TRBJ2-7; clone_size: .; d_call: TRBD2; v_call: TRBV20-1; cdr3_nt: TGCAGTGCTAGAGGGATGGCGAGTTCGGGGGGACTAGACTACGAGCAGTACTTC; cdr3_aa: CSARGMASSGGLDYEQYF
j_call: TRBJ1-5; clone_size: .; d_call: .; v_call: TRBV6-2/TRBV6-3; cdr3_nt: TGTGCCAGCAGTCCATCTGGGCCTAAGAGTCAGCCCCAGCATTTT; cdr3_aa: CASSPSGPKSQPQHF
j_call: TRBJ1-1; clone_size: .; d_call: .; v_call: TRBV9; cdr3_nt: TGTGCCAGCAGCGTAGTTCTGGGTGGAGAAGCTTTCTTT; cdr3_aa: CASSVVLGGEAFF
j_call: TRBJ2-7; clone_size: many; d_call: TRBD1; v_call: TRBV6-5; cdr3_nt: TGTGCCAGCAGCAATGGACAGGGATACTACTTC; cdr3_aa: CASSNGQGYYF
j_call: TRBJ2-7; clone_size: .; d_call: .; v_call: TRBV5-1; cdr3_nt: TGCGCCAGCAGCTTGAGGACAGCGGACCCCTACGAGCAGTACTTC; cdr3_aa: CASSLRTADPYEQYF
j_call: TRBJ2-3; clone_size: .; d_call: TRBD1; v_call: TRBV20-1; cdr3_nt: TGCAGTGCTAGGGAGGGGACAGGGGTAGATACGCAGTATTTT; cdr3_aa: CSAREGTGVDTQYF
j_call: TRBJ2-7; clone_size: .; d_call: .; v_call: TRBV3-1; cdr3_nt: TGTGCCAGCAGAGGGGACGTTGAGTGGGAGCAGTACTTC; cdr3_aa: CASRGDVEWEQYF
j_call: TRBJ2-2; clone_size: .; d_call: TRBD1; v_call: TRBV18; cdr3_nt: TGTGCCAGCTCTACGTCGGGACAGGAAGGTTCCGGGGAGCTGTTTTTT; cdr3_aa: CASSTSGQEGSGELFF
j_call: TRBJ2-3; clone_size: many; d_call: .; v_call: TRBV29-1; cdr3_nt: TGCAGCGTTGGATACAGGGCCGCAGATACGCAGTATTTT; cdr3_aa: CSVGYRAADTQYF
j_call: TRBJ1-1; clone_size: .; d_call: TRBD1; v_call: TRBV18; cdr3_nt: TGTGCCAGCTCACCCCGGACAGGGGGGGAAGGGACTGAAGCTTTCTTT; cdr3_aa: CASSPRTGGEGTEAFF
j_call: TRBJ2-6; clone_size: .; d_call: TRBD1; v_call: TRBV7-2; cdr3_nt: TGTGCCAGCAGCCCCGGGACAGTTGGGGCCAACGTCCTGACTTTC; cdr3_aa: CASSPGTVGANVLTF
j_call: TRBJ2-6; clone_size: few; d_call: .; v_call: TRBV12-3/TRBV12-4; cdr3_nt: TGTGCCAGCAGCCATAGGGGATCTGGGGCCAACGTCCTGACTTTC; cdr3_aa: CASSHRGSGANVLTF
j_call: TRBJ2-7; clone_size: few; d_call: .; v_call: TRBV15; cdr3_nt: TGTGCCACCAGCAGACCTCTCCGGGGGGCTGACTTGTACGAGCAGTACTTC; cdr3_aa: CATSRPLRGADLYEQYF
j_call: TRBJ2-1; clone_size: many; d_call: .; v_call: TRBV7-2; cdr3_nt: TGTGCCACCACAGTCGGGTCTAGCGAATACAATGAGCAGTTCTTC; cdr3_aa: CATTVGSSEYNEQFF
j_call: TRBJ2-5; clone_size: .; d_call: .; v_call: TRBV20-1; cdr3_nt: TGCAGTGCTAGGGGCTGGGCTAGCCCAGGGACCCAGTACTTC; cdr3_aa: CSARGWASPGTQYF
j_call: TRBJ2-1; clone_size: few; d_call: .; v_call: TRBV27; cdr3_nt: TGTGCCAGCAGTTTAATGGCAGCGAGCTCCTACAATGAGCAGTTCTTC; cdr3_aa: CASSLMAASSYNEQFF
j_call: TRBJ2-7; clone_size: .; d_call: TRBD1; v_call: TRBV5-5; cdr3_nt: TGTGCCAGCAGCTTAGGGACAGGGTTTGGCGAGCAGTACTTC; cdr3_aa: CASSLGTGFGEQYF
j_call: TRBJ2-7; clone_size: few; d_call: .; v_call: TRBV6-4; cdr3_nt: TGTGCCAGCAGAGGACAGCAGAGCTCCTACGAGCAGTACTTC; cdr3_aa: CASRGQQSSYEQYF
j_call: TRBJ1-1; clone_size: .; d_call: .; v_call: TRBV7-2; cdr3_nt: TGTGCCAGCAGCTTAGGAGGGCGTAGGCTGGCTGAAGCTTTCTTT; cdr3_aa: CASSLGGRRLAEAFF
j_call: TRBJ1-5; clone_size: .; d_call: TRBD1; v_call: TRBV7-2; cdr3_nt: TGTGCCAGCAGCCAGGGGGATCGGAGTCAGCCCCAGCATTTT; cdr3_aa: CASSQGDRSQPQHF
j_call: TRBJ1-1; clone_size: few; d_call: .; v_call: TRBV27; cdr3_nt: TGTGCCAGCAGTCCACAGGTCCTCACTGAAGCTTTCTTT; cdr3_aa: CASSPQVLTEAFF
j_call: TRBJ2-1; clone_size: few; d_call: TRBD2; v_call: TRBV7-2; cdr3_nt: TGTGCCAGCAGCCGCGCGGGGGTGGTATACAATGAGCAGTTCTTC; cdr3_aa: CASSRAGVVYNEQFF
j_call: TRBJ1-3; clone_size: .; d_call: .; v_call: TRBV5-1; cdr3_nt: TGCGCCAGCAGCTTGGCGGCCCGATCTGGAAACACCATATATTTT; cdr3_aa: CASSLAARSGNTIYF